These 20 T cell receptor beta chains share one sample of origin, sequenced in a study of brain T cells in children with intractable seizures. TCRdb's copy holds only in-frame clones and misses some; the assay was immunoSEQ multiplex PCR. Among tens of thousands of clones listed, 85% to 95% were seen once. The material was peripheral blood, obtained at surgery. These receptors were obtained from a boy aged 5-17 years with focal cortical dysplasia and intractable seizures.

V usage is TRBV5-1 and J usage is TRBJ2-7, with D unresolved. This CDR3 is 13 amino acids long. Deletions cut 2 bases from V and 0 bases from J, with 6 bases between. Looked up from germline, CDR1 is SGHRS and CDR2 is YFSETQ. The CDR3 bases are TGCGCCAGCAGCTTATCCAACTCCTACGAGCAGTACTTC. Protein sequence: CASSLSNSYEQYF.

CDR3 bases: TGTGCCAGCAGCTTAAGGAGAATGGGACCACCCTATGGCTACACCTTC. This sequence encodes CASSLRRMGPPYGYTF. The chain employs TRBV7-8 and TRBJ1-2; D is possibly TRBD1 (5 bases). V was shortened by 2 bases and J by 4 bases, with 17 bases between the two germline ends. CDR1 is SGHVS and CDR2 is FQNEAQ in the germline V gene. The CDR3 runs to 16 residues.

This chain's CDR3 is CASSESGVSTEAFF. The CDR3 nucleotides read TGCGCCAGCAGTGAGTCAGGGGTTTCGACTGAAGCTTTCTTT. The chain carries TRBV10-1 and TRBJ1-1, with D maybe TRBD1 (5 bases). Trimming stripped 0 bases from V and 5 bases from J, with 10 bases between. The CDR3 runs 14 residues. Germline loops: CDR1 WNHNN, CDR2 SYGVQD (reference sequence).

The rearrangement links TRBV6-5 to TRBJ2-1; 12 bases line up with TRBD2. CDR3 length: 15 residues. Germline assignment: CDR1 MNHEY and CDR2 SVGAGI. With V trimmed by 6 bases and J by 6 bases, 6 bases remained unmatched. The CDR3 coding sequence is TGTGCCAGCAGCTCCGGACTAGCGGGATTCAATGAGCAGTTCTTC. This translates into CASSSGLAGFNEQFF.

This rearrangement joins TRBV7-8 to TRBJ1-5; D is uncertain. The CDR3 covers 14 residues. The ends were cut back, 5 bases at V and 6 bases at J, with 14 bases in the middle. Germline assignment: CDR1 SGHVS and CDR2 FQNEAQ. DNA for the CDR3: TGTGCCAGCAGCCCAAGGGTATTAAGTCAGCCCCAGCATTTT. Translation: CASSPRVLSQPQHF.

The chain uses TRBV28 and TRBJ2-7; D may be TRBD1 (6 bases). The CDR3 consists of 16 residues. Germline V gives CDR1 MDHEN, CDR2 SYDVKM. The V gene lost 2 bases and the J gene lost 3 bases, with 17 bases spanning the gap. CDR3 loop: CASSLRAGVWLYEQYF. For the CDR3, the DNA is TGTGCCAGCAGTTTACGCGCAGGGGTGTGGCTCTACGAGCAGTACTTC.

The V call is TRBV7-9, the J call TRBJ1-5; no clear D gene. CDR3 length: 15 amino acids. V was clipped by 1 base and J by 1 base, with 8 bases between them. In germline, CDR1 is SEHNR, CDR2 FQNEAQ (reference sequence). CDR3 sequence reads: CASSLEGGSNQPQHF. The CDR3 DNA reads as TGTGCCAGCAGCTTAGAAGGTGGGAGCAATCAGCCCCAGCATTTT.

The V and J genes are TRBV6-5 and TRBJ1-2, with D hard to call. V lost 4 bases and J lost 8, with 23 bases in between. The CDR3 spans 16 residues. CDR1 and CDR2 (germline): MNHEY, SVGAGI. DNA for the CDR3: TGTGCCAGCAGTTTGCCCTCGGAATTCGCCCCCTTCGGCTACACCTTC. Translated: CASSLPSEFAPFGYTF.

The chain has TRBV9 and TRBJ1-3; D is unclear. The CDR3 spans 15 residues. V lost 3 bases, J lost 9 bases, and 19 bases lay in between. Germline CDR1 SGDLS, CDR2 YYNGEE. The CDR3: CASSAILGSGGTIYF. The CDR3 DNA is TGTGCCAGCAGCGCCATCCTGGGCTCCGGAGGCACCATATATTTT.

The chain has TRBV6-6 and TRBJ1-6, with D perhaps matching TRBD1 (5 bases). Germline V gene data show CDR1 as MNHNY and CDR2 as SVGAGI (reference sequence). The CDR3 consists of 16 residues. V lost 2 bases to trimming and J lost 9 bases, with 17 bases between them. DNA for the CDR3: TGTGCCAGCAGTTACATGGGACCGCTACAAGGTTCACCCCTCCACTTT. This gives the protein CASSYMGPLQGSPLHF.

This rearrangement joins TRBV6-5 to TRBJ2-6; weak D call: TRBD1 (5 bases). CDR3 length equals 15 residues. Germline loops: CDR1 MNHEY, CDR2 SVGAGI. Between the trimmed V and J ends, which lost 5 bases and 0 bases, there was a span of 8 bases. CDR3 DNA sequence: TGTGCCAGCAGTAAGACAGCCTCTGGGGCCAACGTCCTGACTTTC. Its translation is CASSKTASGANVLTF.

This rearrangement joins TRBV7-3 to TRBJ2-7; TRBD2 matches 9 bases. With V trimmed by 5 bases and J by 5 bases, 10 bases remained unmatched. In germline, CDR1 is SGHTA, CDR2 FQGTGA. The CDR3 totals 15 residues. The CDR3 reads CASSLSAGGPHEQYF. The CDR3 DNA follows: TGTGCCAGCAGCCTTTCGGCGGGGGGGCCCCACGAGCAGTACTTC.

The CDR3 region has the DNA TGCGCCAGCAGCGTATATGGGGCGAACACCGGGGAGCTGTTTTTT. It translates to CASSVYGANTGELFF. The V gene is TRBV5-1, the J gene TRBJ2-2; D uncertain. Germline V lookup: CDR1 SGHRS, CDR2 YFSETQ. The CDR3 loop spans 15 amino acids. V shed 4 bases and J shed 0 bases, with 10 bases lying between them.

CDR3 amino acids: CASSFRGTSTDTQYF. The DNA for the CDR3 is TGTGCCAGCAGCTTTCGAGGGACCAGCACAGATACGCAGTATTTT. The chain uses TRBV5-6 and TRBJ2-3; D may be TRBD1 or TRBD2 (5 bases each). V lost 2 bases and J lost 0, with 10 bases in between. CDR3 length: 15 residues. Germline V CDR1 and CDR2: SGHDT, YYEEEE.

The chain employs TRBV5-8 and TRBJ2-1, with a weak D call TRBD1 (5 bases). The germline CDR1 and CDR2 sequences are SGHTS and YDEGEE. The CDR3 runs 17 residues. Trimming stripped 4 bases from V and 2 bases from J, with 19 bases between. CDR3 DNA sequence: TGTGCCAGCAGCCCGGACAACCCCTCACGGGCCTACAATGAGCAGTTCTTC. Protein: CASSPDNPSRAYNEQFF.

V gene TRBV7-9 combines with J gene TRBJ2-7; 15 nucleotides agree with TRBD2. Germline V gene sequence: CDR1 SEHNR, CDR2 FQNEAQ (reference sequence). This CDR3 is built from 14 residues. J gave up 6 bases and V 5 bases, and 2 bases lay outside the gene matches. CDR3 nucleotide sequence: TGTGCCAGCAGCGGGACTAGCGGGGGGTCCGAGCAGTACTTC. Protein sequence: CASSGTSGGSEQYF.

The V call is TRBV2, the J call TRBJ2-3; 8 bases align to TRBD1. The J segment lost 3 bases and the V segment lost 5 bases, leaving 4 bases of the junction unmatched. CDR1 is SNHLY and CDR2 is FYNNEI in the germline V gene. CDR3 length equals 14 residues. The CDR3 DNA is TGTGCCAGCAGTTCCGGGACAGGAACAGATACGCAGTATTTT. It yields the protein CASSSGTGTDTQYF.

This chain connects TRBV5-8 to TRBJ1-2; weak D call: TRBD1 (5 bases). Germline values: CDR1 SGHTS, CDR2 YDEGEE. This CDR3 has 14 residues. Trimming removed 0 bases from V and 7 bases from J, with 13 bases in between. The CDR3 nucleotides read TGTGCCAGCAGCTTGGGCCCTGCAGGGCGTGGCTACACCTTC. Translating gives CASSLGPAGRGYTF.

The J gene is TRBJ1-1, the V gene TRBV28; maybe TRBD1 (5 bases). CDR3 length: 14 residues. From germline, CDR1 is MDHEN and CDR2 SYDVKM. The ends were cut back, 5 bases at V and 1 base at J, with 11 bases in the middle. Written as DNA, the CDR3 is TGTGCCAGCAGTCCCCCGGACACGAACACTGAAGCTTTCTTT. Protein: CASSPPDTNTEAFF. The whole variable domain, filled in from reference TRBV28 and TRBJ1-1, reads DVKVTQSSRYLVKRTGEKVFLECVQDMDHENMFWYRQDPGLGLRLIYFSYDVKMKEKGDIPEGYSVSREKKERFSLILESASTNQTSMYLCASSPPDTNTEAFFGQGTRLTVV.

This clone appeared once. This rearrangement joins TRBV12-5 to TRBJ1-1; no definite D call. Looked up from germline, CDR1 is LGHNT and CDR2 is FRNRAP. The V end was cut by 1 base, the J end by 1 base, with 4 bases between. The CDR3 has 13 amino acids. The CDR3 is CASGLGGNTEAFF. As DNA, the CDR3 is TGTGCTAGTGGTTTGGGGGGGAACACTGAAGCTTTCTTT.